This T cell receptor beta chain was obtained from a study of shared clonotypes between healthy human individuals. The V end lost 5 bases, the J end lost 6 bases, and 11 bases lay between the germline ends. The CDR3 consists of 13 residues. Germline CDR1 reads MNHNS; CDR2 reads SASEGT. Data came from immunoSEQ multiplex PCR; TCRdb stores just in-frame clones and leaves some out. This sample has roughly 2.5 million clones, with around nine tenths found just once. The chain is built from TRBV6-1 and TRBJ1-5; no reliable D call. The clonotype originates from a man between 18 and 35 years old in good health. Input material: naive CD4+ T cells sorted from blood. Subset of the sample: CD45RA+ positively selected. CDR3 sequence (DNA): TGTGCCAGCAGTTTTCCAGGAGGTCAGCCCCAGCATTTT. It is translated as CASSFPGGQPQHF.